The 10 T cell receptor beta chains below come from one sample, sequenced in a study of T-cell memory formation after mild COVID-19. TCRdb processed the 5' RACE reads anew with MiXCR; each CDR3 protein has one entry. The sample includes 25,000 to 35,000 distinct CDR3 sequences, roughly 12% of them seen just once. Sequencing input: PBMCs or a T cell subset sorted from them (not recorded which). Receptors originate from an adult woman who had mild COVID-19 (a few samples of this study predate the infection). Cell type and time point are not known.

At least ten counts were recorded for this clonotype. The CDR3 reads CSARARGTGSNQPQHF. The CDR3 coding sequence is TGCAGTGCTAGAGCCCGGGGGACAGGTAGCAATCAGCCCCAGCATTTT. The chain couples TRBV20-1 to TRBJ1-5; 8 positions match TRBD1. The CDR3 consists of 16 residues. With 1 base clipped from V and 0 bases from J, the junction kept 5 bases outside the gene matches. CDR1 is DFQATT, CDR2 SNEGSKA, per germline (reference sequence).

The sample holds many counts of this clonotype. The chain combines TRBV14 with TRBJ2-1, with TRBD2 as a possible D gene (5 bases). This CDR3 contains 14 residues. The germline V and J ends were trimmed by 4 bases and 3 bases, with 10 bases remaining between them. The germline V gene has CDR1 SGHDN and CDR2 FVKESK. CDR3 sequence: CASSPYTSYNEQFF. For the CDR3, the DNA is TGTGCCAGCAGCCCCTACACTAGCTACAATGAGCAGTTCTTC.

This clonotype was seen ten or more times. This sequence joins TRBV29-1 and TRBJ1-1; D might be TRBD1 (6 bases). Trimming removed 3 bases from V and 6 bases from J, with 20 bases in between. Germline CDR1 SQVTM, CDR2 ANQGSEA. The length of the CDR3 is 15 residues. In nucleotides, the CDR3 is TGCAGCGTTGAGGACAGCGGAATCTCAGTGGCTGAAGCTTTCTTT. The encoded protein is CSVEDSGISVAEAFF. The full variable domain, its missing parts supplied by reference TRBV29-1 and TRBJ1-1, is SAVISQKPSRDICQRGTSLTIQCQVDSQVTMMFWYRQQPGQSLTLIATANQGSEATYESGFVIDKFPISRPNLTFSTLTVSNMSPEDSSIYLCSVEDSGISVAEAFFGQGTRLTVV.

Within the sample, this clonotype is large. V and J are TRBV10-3 and TRBJ2-6, with unresolved D. V lost 0 bases to trimming and J lost 11 bases, with 20 bases between them. CDR1 is ENHRY, CDR2 SYGVKD, per germline. The CDR3 extends over 17 amino acids. The CDR3 sequence is CAISESKSPGPSDVLTF. CDR3 DNA: TGTGCCATCAGTGAGTCGAAGTCGCCAGGCCCCTCGGACGTCCTGACTTTC.

V usage is TRBV12-3 or TRBV12-4 and J usage is TRBJ2-7, with D perhaps assigned TRBD1 or TRBD2 (5 bases each). V dropped 3 bases and J dropped 8 bases, with 14 bases sitting between them. This CDR3 has 13 residues. CDR3 loop: CASSFGADEQQYF. The DNA for the CDR3 is TGTGCCAGCAGTTTCGGGGCCGATGAACAGCAGTACTTC.

At least ten counts were recorded for this clonotype. This chain connects TRBV29-1 to TRBJ2-7; 10 bases map to TRBD1. Germline CDR1 is SQVTM and CDR2 is ANQGSEA. The CDR3 covers 13 residues. J lost 6 bases, V lost 7 bases, and 9 bases had no gene match. CDR3 nucleotides: TGCAGCGGTGGATGGACAGGGGGGCGCGAGCAGTACTTC. It encodes CSGGWTGGREQYF.

This clonotype came up many times. The rearrangement joins TRBV7-9 to TRBJ2-7; D call uncertain. CDR3 length equals 13 residues. Trimming removed 2 bases from V and 6 bases from J, with 11 bases in between. The germline gives CDR1 SEHNR, CDR2 FQNEAQ (reference sequence). CDR3 loop: CASSLLVRPEQYF. The CDR3 DNA reads TGTGCCAGCAGCTTATTGGTGAGGCCCGAGCAGTACTTC.

This clonotype occurred many times. This chain's CDR3 is CASSFSIGRSTGELFF. The CDR3 region has the DNA TGCGCCAGCAGCTTTAGTATCGGGAGGAGTACCGGGGAGCTGTTTTTT. V usage is TRBV5-1 and J usage is TRBJ2-2; TRBD2 agrees at 7 bases. The J segment lost 5 bases and the V segment lost 2 bases, leaving 9 bases of the junction unmatched. The CDR3 consists of 16 residues. The germline gives CDR1 SGHRS, CDR2 YFSETQ.

This clonotype was detected ten times or more. J is TRBJ1-4 and V is TRBV6-1; 11 nucleotides align to TRBD1. In germline, CDR1 is MNHNS, CDR2 SASEGT. This CDR3 region has 15 residues. After removal of 0 bases from V and 7 bases from J, the junction contained 1 base not matched to a gene. The CDR3 bases are TGTGCCAGCAGTGAAGCGGGGACAGGGGGTGAAAAACTGTTTTTT. Its protein is CASSEAGTGGEKLFF.

This clonotype has a count of ten or more. V gene TRBV20-1 combines with J gene TRBJ2-3; D is perhaps TRBD1 or TRBD2 (5 bases each). The CDR3 length is 19 residues. V gave up 0 bases and J gave up 0 bases, with 22 bases separating them. Germline V lookup: CDR1 DFQATT, CDR2 SNEGSKA (reference sequence). CDR3 DNA sequence: TGCAGTGCTAGAGATCGTAGGATTGGGGCCGGGAAAAGCACAGATACGCAGTATTTT. This encodes CSARDRRIGAGKSTDTQYF.